Below, 26 T cell receptor beta chains from the same sample are listed, as sequenced in a study of cytomegalovirus exposure and HLA in healthy donors (dated by TCRdb to about 2017). The method behind the library was the immunoSEQ multiplex PCR assay. For the multiplex PCR, a mixture combining 60 forward primers for TCR Vbeta segments and 13 reverse primers for TCR Jbeta segments was used. TCRdb holds this immuneACCESS table with in-frame rearrangements only. Some clones are missing; in checked studies, unresolved V genes explain under half, and the rest has no known cause. The sample data list over 150,000 clones, and roughly 80% of these were observed just once. Approximately 2.1% of the sample is in the top ten clones. The specimen sequenced was PBMCs. These receptors were obtained from a male donor in good health and CMV-seronegative.

The gene calls are TRBV5-6 and TRBJ1-2; a weak D match, TRBD1 (5 bases). Germline CDR1 reads SGHDT; CDR2 reads YYEEEE. Trimming stripped 3 bases from V and 2 bases from J, with 14 bases between. CDR3 size: 15 residues. This CDR3 reads CASSSTRGFNYGYTF. CDR3 nucleotides: TGTGCCAGCAGCTCTACCCGGGGGTTCAACTATGGCTACACCTTC. The whole variable domain, filled in from reference TRBV5-6 and TRBJ1-2, reads DAGVTQSPTHLIKTRGQQVTLRCSPKSGHDTVSWYQQALGQGPQFIFQYYEEEERQRGNFPDRFSGHQFPNYSSELNVNALLLGDSALYLCASSSTRGFNYGYTFGSGTRLTVV.

The V call is TRBV6-6, the J call TRBJ2-7; weak D call: TRBD1 (6 bases). This CDR3 region has 14 residues. V was clipped by 7 bases and J by 6 bases, with 19 bases between them. Germline V lookup: CDR1 MNHNY, CDR2 SVGAGI (reference sequence). Here the CDR3 DNA reads TGTGCCAGCACCCAGGAATCACAGGGAGTCGAGCAGTACTTC. Its protein is CASTQESQGVEQYF.

This rearrangement joins TRBV5-1 to TRBJ2-1, with 9 positions matching TRBD1. The CDR3 covers 16 residues. With 4 bases clipped from V and 8 bases from J, the junction kept 13 bases outside the gene matches. The V gene's germline CDR1 is SGHRS and CDR2 YFSETQ. The CDR3 DNA reads as TGCGCCAGCAGCCCCATTGGACAGGGGTTTTTTGATGAGCAGTTCTTC. Its translation: CASSPIGQGFFDEQFF.

As DNA, the CDR3 is TGTGCCAGCAGCTTAGCGCTCGCAGCGGGGGAGCAGTACTTC. Protein: CASSLALAAGEQYF. The V gene is TRBV7-8, the J gene TRBJ2-7, with 7 bases aligning to TRBD2. The CDR3 has 14 residues. With 0 bases clipped from V and 7 bases from J, the junction kept 6 bases outside the gene matches. Germline assignment: CDR1 SGHVS and CDR2 FQNEAQ.

The J gene is TRBJ1-1, the V gene TRBV7-9, with D possibly being TRBD1 (6 bases). This CDR3 has 13 residues. The V gene lost 5 bases and the J gene lost 4 bases, with 11 bases spanning the gap. Germline V gene sequence: CDR1 SEHNR, CDR2 FQNEAQ (reference sequence). The CDR3 region is CASSPQGSTEAFF. The CDR3 nucleotides are TGTGCCAGCAGCCCCCAGGGGAGCACTGAAGCTTTCTTT. The entire variable domain, with the rest obtained from reference TRBV7-9 and TRBJ1-1, is as follows: DTGVSQNPRHKITKRGQNVTFRCDPISEHNRLYWYRQTLGQGPEFLTYFQNEAQLEKSRLLSDRFSAERPKGSFSTLEIQRTEQGDSAMYLCASSPQGSTEAFFGQGTRLTVV.

The rearrangement joins TRBV5-1 to TRBJ2-1; 11 bases align to TRBD1. Germline V gives CDR1 SGHRS, CDR2 YFSETQ. With V trimmed by 0 bases and J by 8 bases, 4 bases remained unmatched. The CDR3 runs 15 residues. The DNA of the CDR3 is TGCGCCAGCAGCTTGGTAGGACAGGGGGCTGATGAGCAGTTCTTC. This translates into CASSLVGQGADEQFF.

This rearrangement joins TRBV6-4 to TRBJ2-3, with TRBD1 identical over 7 bases. The V segment lost 6 bases and the J segment 9 bases; nucleotides outside the gene matches: 12. This CDR3 comprises 14 residues. Per the germline V gene, CDR1 is MRHNA and CDR2 is SNTAGT. This chain's CDR3 is CASSPPHDRATQYF. The CDR3 bases are TGTGCCAGCAGCCCACCTCACGACAGGGCAACGCAGTATTTT.

The chain has TRBV7-2 and TRBJ2-3; D is uncertain. This CDR3 comprises 16 residues. Germline lookup yields CDR1 SGHTA and CDR2 FQGNSA. V shed 3 bases and J shed 4 bases, with 17 bases lying between them. CDR3 in amino acids: CASSFKNPATADTQYF. The CDR3 DNA sequence: TGTGCCAGCAGCTTCAAAAATCCGGCAACAGCAGATACGCAGTATTTT.

This clone has just one count. The chain combines TRBV29-1 with TRBJ1-1; possible D gene TRBD1, 5 bases. V was trimmed by 5 bases and J by 0 bases, leaving 7 bases between them. From germline, CDR1 is SQVTM and CDR2 ANQGSEA. This CDR3 has 12 residues. CDR3 nucleotide sequence: TGCAGCGTTAGGGGCCTGAACACTGAAGCTTTCTTT. Its translation is CSVRGLNTEAFF.

This sequence joins TRBV27 and TRBJ1-2; D uncertain. CDR3 length: 15 amino acids. Trimming took off 3 bases at V and 4 bases at J, with 15 bases between the two ends. Germline values: CDR1 MNHEY, CDR2 SMNVEV (reference sequence). CDR3 protein: CASSFSGPEGYGYTF. The CDR3 DNA reads as TGTGCCAGCAGTTTCTCCGGCCCGGAGGGCTATGGCTACACCTTC.

This chain connects TRBV19 to TRBJ2-3; 7 nucleotides match TRBD1. V was clipped by 3 bases and J by 4 bases; unmatched bases: 4. Germline-derived CDR1 and CDR2 are LNHDA and SQIVND (reference sequence). The CDR3 consists of 14 residues. CDR3 DNA: TGTGCCAGTAGTATTGGGCAGGGGGCAGATACGCAGTATTTT. Translated: CASSIGQGADTQYF.

J is TRBJ1-1 and V is TRBV5-1; perhaps TRBD1 as D (5 bases). The germline V and J ends were trimmed by 4 bases and 0 bases, with 16 bases remaining between them. The CDR3 runs 16 residues. Looked up from germline, CDR1 is SGHRS and CDR2 is YFSETQ. The CDR3 sequence is CASSLLRQSMNTEAFF. In nucleotides, the CDR3 is TGCGCCAGCAGCCTGCTGCGACAGTCGATGAACACTGAAGCTTTCTTT.

V and J are TRBV5-1 and TRBJ2-5; 9 nucleotides match TRBD1. J was trimmed by 4 bases and V by 7 bases; bases with no gene match: 5. Germline V lookup: CDR1 SGHRS, CDR2 YFSETQ. This CDR3 region has 13 residues. The CDR3 here is CASGTGGGETQYF. The CDR3 region has the DNA TGCGCCAGCGGCACAGGGGGCGGAGAGACCCAGTACTTC.

The CDR3: CASSEGTGIYQPQHF. The CDR3 DNA reads as TGTGCCAGCAGTGAAGGGACAGGGATATATCAGCCCCAGCATTTT. This chain connects TRBV6-1 to TRBJ1-5; TRBD1 matches at 8 bases. CDR3 length equals 15 residues. With V trimmed by 1 base and J by 5 bases, 4 bases remained unmatched. Germline loops: CDR1 MNHNS, CDR2 SASEGT.

The J gene is TRBJ2-7, the V gene TRBV5-6, with TRBD1 matching 8 bases. CDR1 and CDR2 from the germline V gene are SGHDT and YYEEEE. Trimming took 3 bases from V and 3 from J; bases not matched to a gene: 8. The CDR3 loop spans 15 amino acids. The CDR3 protein is CASSWSGGPFYEQYF. DNA for the CDR3: TGTGCCAGCAGCTGGTCAGGGGGCCCTTTCTACGAGCAGTACTTC.

The J gene is TRBJ1-6, the V gene TRBV9; the D is unclear. CDR1 and CDR2 from the germline V gene are SGDLS and YYNGEE. This CDR3 contains 14 residues. V dropped 0 bases and J dropped 10 bases, with 11 bases sitting between them. CDR3 bases: TGTGCCAGCAGCGTAGGAGGGTCGGGATCACCCCTCCACTTT. This encodes CASSVGGSGSPLHF.

V and J are TRBV9 and TRBJ2-2; D possibly corresponds to TRBD2 (5 bases). V was shortened by 0 bases and J by 5 bases, with 11 bases between the two germline ends. From germline, CDR1 is SGDLS and CDR2 YYNGEE. This CDR3 has 15 residues. CDR3 sequence (DNA): TGTGCCAGCAGCGTAGGGAGGTTCCTTACCGGGGAGCTGTTTTTT. It encodes CASSVGRFLTGELFF.

The gene calls are TRBV19 and TRBJ2-5; D perhaps matches TRBD2 (5 bases). The CDR3 runs 16 residues. V gave up 5 bases and J gave up 1 base, with 17 bases separating them. Germline loops: CDR1 LNHDA, CDR2 SQIVND (reference sequence). The CDR3 sequence: CASSPGVIPFQETQYF. DNA for the CDR3: TGTGCCAGTAGTCCCGGGGTAATCCCCTTCCAAGAGACCCAGTACTTC.

The rearrangement links TRBV7-2 to TRBJ2-7; D unresolved. This CDR3 spans 11 amino acids. V shed 5 bases and J shed 3 bases, with 5 bases lying between them. CDR1 and CDR2 (germline): SGHTA, FQGNSA. CDR3 coding DNA: TGTGCCAGCAGCCGTTACTACGAGCAGTACTTC. Translated, it gives CASSRYYEQYF. Looking up the rest from reference TRBV7-2 and TRBJ2-7 gives the full variable domain: GAGVSQSPSNKVTEKGKDVELRCDPISGHTALYWYRQSLGQGLEFLIYFQGNSAPDKSGLPSDRFSAERTGGSVSTLTIQRTQQEDSAVYLCASSRYYEQYFGPGTRLTVT.

This chain uses TRBV6-4 with TRBJ1-2; 8 bases line up with TRBD1. CDR3 size: 13 residues. Germline V lookup: CDR1 MRHNA, CDR2 SNTAGT. V lost 3 bases to trimming and J lost 7 bases; unmatched junction nucleotides: 4. CDR3 sequence reads: CASSEGQGTGYTF. The CDR3 DNA is TGTGCCAGCAGTGAAGGACAGGGCACTGGCTACACCTTC.

The genes are TRBV7-8 and TRBJ1-3; 7 bases map to TRBD1. J lost 0 bases, V lost 5 bases, and 4 bases had no gene match. CDR3 length: 15 amino acids. CDR1 is SGHVS, CDR2 FQNEAQ, per germline. CDR3 nucleotides: TGTGCCAGCAGCCGACAGGGACACTCTGGAAACACCATATATTTT. Its protein product is CASSRQGHSGNTIYF.

The chain employs TRBV11-2 and TRBJ1-6; D unresolved. The CDR3 is 15 residues long. V was pared by 0 bases and J by 0 bases, with 3 bases between. CDR1 is SGHAT and CDR2 is FQNNGV in the germline V gene. CDR3 bases: TGTGCCAGCAGCTTAGAGAGCTCCTATAATTCACCCCTCCACTTT. Translating gives CASSLESSYNSPLHF.

This clone occurred once. V is TRBV9 and J is TRBJ1-2; no reliable D call. In germline, CDR1 is SGDLS, CDR2 YYNGEE. This CDR3 comprises 12 residues. The ends were cut back, 3 bases at V and 3 bases at J, with 6 bases in the middle. CDR3 DNA: TGTGCCAGCAGCGGACACGACTATGGCTACACCTTC. Encoded protein: CASSGHDYGYTF.

The V gene is TRBV6-1, the J gene TRBJ1-5; D might be TRBD1 (5 bases). V shed 3 bases and J shed 6 bases, with 12 bases lying between them. CDR1 is MNHNS, CDR2 SASEGT, per germline. This CDR3 region has 14 residues. DNA of the CDR3: TGTGCCAGCAGTGACGGCAGGGTGGGTCAGCCCCAGCATTTT. This translates into CASSDGRVGQPQHF.

Regarding this clone: Germline is not matched at one junction end, which may reflect a read error. At the DNA level, this CDR3 is encoded by other sequences in the same sample as well. V and J are TRBV11-2 and TRBJ2-7; TRBD2 agrees at 7 bases. This CDR3 contains 15 residues. Germline CDR1 reads SGHAT; CDR2 reads FQNNGV. CDR3 sequence (DNA): TGCGCCAGCAGCGCCGGGACTACCGCAACCTACGAGCAGTACTTC. The encoded protein is CASSAGTTATYEQYF.

This clone was observed a single time. The J gene is TRBJ2-6, the V gene TRBV5-4; the match to TRBD1 covers 7 bases. V lost 4 bases and J lost 0; bases outside the gene matches: 13. The CDR3 runs to 19 residues. CDR1 and CDR2 from the germline V gene are SGHNT and YYREEE (reference sequence). Here the CDR3 DNA reads TGTGCCAGCAGCCCATCCGGGACAGCAACCCCCTCTGGGGCCAACGTCCTGACTTTC. This encodes CASSPSGTATPSGANVLTF.